A selection of T cell receptor beta chains follows, all from one sample in a study of cytomegalovirus exposure and HLA in healthy donors. The method was immunoSEQ multiplex PCR; TCRdb's version includes in-frame clones alone and lacks a portion of them. The sample lists about 160,000 clones, about four fifths occurring once. Source material: PBMCs. These receptors were taken from a man aged 25 to 45 in good health and CMV-seropositive. CDR3s include the opening cysteine and the closing phenylalanine or tryptophan. Fields, in order: D gene, clone size, J gene, V gene, CDR3 protein, CDR3 DNA. The D gene is left open where the match is weak. The size of a clone is reported for some rows only, either as once, few or many, or as a class for expanded clones.

NA,NA,TRBJ1-3,TRBV28,CASSSWDFGNTIYF,TGTGCCAGCAGTTCATGGGACTTCGGAAACACCATATATTTT
TRBD2,few,TRBJ2-1,TRBV27,CASSFLQDSGGYEQFF,TGTGCCAGCAGTTTTCTCCAGGACAGCGGGGGGTATGAGCAGTTCTTC
NA,NA,TRBJ1-2,TRBV7-9,CASSPQSREKGGYTF,TGTGCCAGCAGCCCGCAATCGAGGGAAAAAGGCGGCTACACCTTC
NA,NA,TRBJ2-1,TRBV2,CASSGRRDFSYNEQFF,TGTGCCAGCAGTGGACGGCGGGACTTCTCCTACAATGAGCAGTTCTTC
TRBD2,NA,TRBJ2-3,TRBV7-2,CASSSRLAGGPDTQYF,TGTGCCAGCAGCTCCCGACTAGCGGGGGGGCCGGATACGCAGTATTTT
NA,NA,TRBJ1-5,TRBV7-2,CASSPWEGRQPQHF,TGTGCCAGCAGCCCCTGGGAGGGTCGGCAGCCCCAGCATTTT
NA,NA,TRBJ2-1,TRBV9,CASSRNPQGNLDNEQFF,TGTGCCAGCAGTCGAAACCCGCAGGGGAACCTAGACAATGAGCAGTTCTTC
TRBD2,NA,TRBJ2-7,TRBV19,CASSKASGGSHEQYF,TGTGCCAGTAGTAAGGCTAGCGGTGGTTCCCACGAGCAGTACTTC
NA,NA,TRBJ1-1,TRBV7-3,CASLLQPNTEAFF,TGTGCCAGCCTACTGCAACCGAACACTGAAGCTTTCTTT
NA,once,TRBJ1-1,TRBV5-1,CASSLVQGRGNTEAFF,TGCGCCAGCAGCTTGGTTCAGGGGCGAGGGAACACTGAAGCTTTCTTT
NA,NA,TRBJ1-6,TRBV6-1,CASTDSSSYNSPLHF,TGTGCCAGCACCGACTCGAGCTCCTATAATTCACCCCTCCACTTT
NA,NA,TRBJ1-1,TRBV19,CASSIRERGTEAFF,TGTGCCAGTAGTATAAGGGAGCGGGGCACTGAAGCTTTCTTT
TRBD1,NA,TRBJ1-4,TRBV5-6,CASSPGDSNEKLFF,TGTGCCAGCAGCCCAGGGGACAGTAATGAAAAACTGTTTTTT
NA,NA,TRBJ2-3,TRBV7-9,CASLGRASTDTQYF,TGTGCCAGCCTCGGCAGGGCTAGCACAGATACGCAGTATTTT
TRBD1,NA,TRBJ1-3,TRBV14,CASSPGTGYSGNTIYF,TGTGCCAGCAGCCCTGGGACAGGGTACTCTGGAAACACCATATATTTT
NA,NA,TRBJ2-5,TRBV6-5,CASSYYGDNQETQYF,TGTGCCAGCAGTTATTATGGAGATAACCAAGAGACCCAGTACTTC
NA,NA,TRBJ1-5,TRBV9,CASSVVPGDQPQHF,TGTGCCAGCAGCGTAGTCCCAGGGGACCAGCCCCAGCATTTT
NA,NA,TRBJ1-1,TRBV19,CASSGSGLNTEAFF,TGTGCCAGTAGTGGGTCAGGATTGAACACTGAAGCTTTCTTT
NA,NA,TRBJ1-2,TRBV5-6,CASSLNRLNYGYTF,TGTGCCAGCAGCTTGAACAGACTAAACTATGGCTACACCTTC
NA,NA,TRBJ1-2,TRBV14,CASSRKLTVPRGYTF,TGTGCCAGCAGCCGAAAGTTAACAGTCCCCCGCGGCTACACCTTC
TRBD2,NA,TRBJ2-3,TRBV4-2,CASSQETSGNTDTQYF,TGTGCCAGCAGCCAAGAAACTAGCGGTAACACAGATACGCAGTATTTT
TRBD1,NA,TRBJ2-7,TRBV7-2,CASSLILTGGSYEQYF,TGTGCCAGCAGTCTGATACTAACAGGGGGCTCCTACGAGCAGTACTTC
NA,NA,TRBJ2-3,TRBV2,CATQSTDTQYF,TGTGCCACCCAAAGCACAGATACGCAGTATTTT
TRBD1,NA,TRBJ2-7,TRBV6-5,CASKIVRGQDEQYF,TGTGCCAGCAAGATAGTCAGGGGGCAGGACGAGCAGTACTTC
NA,NA,TRBJ1-1,TRBV6-1,CASARQTLNTEAFF,TGTGCCAGCGCTCGACAGACATTGAACACTGAAGCTTTCTTT
TRBD1,NA,TRBJ1-5,TRBV4-3,CASSEGTGGGQPQHF,TGCGCCAGCAGCGAAGGGACAGGGGGCGGTCAGCCCCAGCATTTT
TRBD1,once,TRBJ2-7,TRBV7-2,CASSPRDSTYEQYF,TGTGCCAGCAGCCCCAGGGACAGTACCTACGAGCAGTACTTC
NA,once,TRBJ2-7,TRBV6-4,CAPCAAIEQYF,TGTGCCCCGTGCGCCGCTATCGAGCAGTACTTC
TRBD1,NA,TRBJ2-7,TRBV30,CAWARQGAPYEQYF,TGTGCCTGGGCGCGACAGGGGGCCCCCTACGAGCAGTACTTC
TRBD2,once,TRBJ2-3,TRBV7-6,CASSSMGTSGRAFPPDTQYF,TGTGCCAGCAGCTCCATGGGGACTAGCGGGAGGGCATTTCCCCCAGATACGCAGTATTTT
NA,NA,TRBJ1-2,TRBV30,CAWSDGQLGGYTF,TGTGCCTGGAGTGACGGACAGCTTGGAGGCTACACCTTC
TRBD1,NA,TRBJ2-5,TRBV29-1,CSGTRTGEETQYF,TGCAGCGGGACCCGGACAGGGGAAGAGACCCAGTACTTC
NA,once,TRBJ1-6,TRBV7-2,CASSLSGGQYYSPLHF,TGTGCCAGCAGCTTAAGCGGGGGGCAATATTATTCACCCCTCCACTTT
NA,NA,TRBJ2-1,TRBV30,CASSQGATFYSINEQFF,TGTGCCTCGTCACAGGGAGCCACCTTTTACTCCATCAATGAGCAGTTCTTC
NA,few,TRBJ2-1,TRBV6-5,CASRTFTGNYNEQFF,TGTGCCAGCAGAACCTTTACCGGGAACTACAATGAGCAGTTCTTC
NA,NA,TRBJ1-5,TRBV10-2,CASRGGYSNQPQHF,TGCGCCAGCAGAGGAGGTTATAGCAATCAGCCCCAGCATTTT
NA,once,TRBJ1-4,TRBV19,CASSIVGTRAEKLFF,TGTGCCAGTAGTATCGTTGGGACAAGGGCTGAAAAACTGTTTTTT
NA,NA,TRBJ1-6,TRBV6-5,CASRSDSSYNSPLHF,TGTGCCAGCCGATCGGACAGCTCCTATAATTCACCCCTCCACTTT
NA,NA,TRBJ2-1,TRBV28,CASSISTPNEQFF,TGTGCCAGCAGCATCTCAACACCCAATGAGCAGTTCTTC
NA,NA,TRBJ1-5,TRBV19,CASSILNQPQHF,TGTGCCAGTAGTATTTTAAATCAGCCCCAGCATTTT
NA,once,TRBJ1-2,TRBV28,CASSSRSNYGYTF,TGTGCCAGCAGCTCCAGAAGTAACTATGGCTACACCTTC
TRBD2,NA,TRBJ2-1,TRBV4-1,CASSQLSPRLAGSNEQFF,TGCGCCAGCAGCCAACTCTCCCCGAGACTAGCGGGGTCCAATGAGCAGTTCTTC
TRBD1,once,TRBJ1-2,TRBV6-1,CASSEGQGAWYGYTF,TGTGCCAGCAGTGAGGGACAGGGGGCTTGGTATGGCTACACCTTC
NA,NA,TRBJ1-1,TRBV9,CASSLQGHTEAFF,TGTGCCAGCAGCTTACAGGGTCACACTGAAGCTTTCTTT
NA,NA,TRBJ2-7,TRBV15,CATSSDTSYEQYF,TGTGCCACCAGCAGCGACACCTCCTACGAGCAGTACTTC
TRBD1,NA,TRBJ2-7,TRBV27,CASSPRQGVAYEQYF,TGTGCCAGCAGTCCGCGACAGGGGGTAGCCTACGAGCAGTACTTC
NA,NA,TRBJ2-5,TRBV7-9,CASSLGAVETQYF,TGTGCCAGCAGCCTTGGGGCCGTAGAGACCCAGTACTTC
TRBD1,NA,TRBJ2-6,TRBV10-3,CASAVGDRGSGANVLTF,TGTGCCTCTGCCGTCGGGGACAGAGGCTCTGGGGCCAACGTCCTGACTTTC
TRBD2,once,TRBJ2-7,TRBV13,CASSAGGVGEQYF,TGTGCCAGCAGCGCCGGGGGGGTTGGCGAGCAGTACTTC